This T cell receptor (beta chain) was sequenced in a study of shared clonotypes between healthy human individuals. Study-level findings and limits: Memory subsets generally showed lower estimated richness than naive subsets.

The table came from immunoSEQ multiplex PCR; TCRdb's copy has only in-frame clones and leaves some out. The table includes 400,000 to 600,000 clones, roughly 95% detected once. The sample holds one count of this clone. The target antigen is unknown. Sequencing was performed on naive CD4+ T cells sorted from blood. Subset given: CD45RA+ positively selected. The sequence derives from a woman aged 25 to 39 in good health.

The CDR3 protein is CSVSRQGGYEQYF. The CDR3 DNA is TGCAGCGTTTCGAGACAGGGGGGCTACGAGCAGTACTTC. The chain is built from TRBV29-1 and TRBJ2-7; TRBD1 aligns across 9 bases. CDR1 is SQVTM and CDR2 is ANQGSEA in the germline V gene. J was trimmed by 3 bases and V by 5 bases; bases with no gene match: 5. This CDR3 is 13 amino acids long.